The 26 T cell receptor beta chains presented below share a single source sample, sequenced in a study of blood T cell repertoires in COVID-19. The protocol was immunoSEQ multiplex PCR, while the TCRdb copy is restricted to in-frame clones and leaves out a portion. The data show under 350,000 clones, more than 90% seen once. Sequencing input: PBMCs or T cells enriched from blood (not recorded which). Receptors originate from a man aged 60 to 69 who had recovered from COVID-19.

The V call is TRBV2, the J call TRBJ2-1; 10 positions agree with TRBD2. The V and J ends lost 7 bases and 6 bases, in that order; junction bases with no gene match: 6. The CDR3 sequence is 14 residues long. Germline V gives CDR1 SNHLY, CDR2 FYNNEI. CDR3 nucleotide sequence: TGTGCCAGCATTCTCCTAGCGGGGGCCAATGAGCAGTTCTTC. As protein: CASILLAGANEQFF.

This rearrangement joins TRBV27 to TRBJ1-1; 7 nucleotides match TRBD1. The J segment lost 4 bases and the V segment lost 0 bases, leaving 2 bases of the junction unmatched. This CDR3 is 14 amino acids long. Germline CDR1 and CDR2: MNHEY and SMNVEV (reference sequence). The CDR3 sequence is CASSLSTGVTEAFF. Here the CDR3 DNA reads TGTGCCAGCAGTTTATCCACAGGGGTCACTGAAGCTTTCTTT.

This rearrangement joins TRBV19 to TRBJ2-1; 7 positions agree with TRBD1. The CDR3 contains 13 residues. The V gene's germline CDR1 is LNHDA and CDR2 SQIVND (reference sequence). V gave up 6 bases and J gave up 15 bases; unmatched junction bases: 14. CDR3 region: CASSNRGWDPMFF. The DNA of the CDR3 is TGTGCCAGTAGCAACAGGGGATGGGACCCAATGTTCTTC.

The V gene is TRBV2, the J gene TRBJ2-5; 9 bases agree with TRBD1. The CDR3 consists of 12 residues. With V trimmed by 3 bases and J by 11 bases, 4 bases remained unmatched. Germline V gives CDR1 SNHLY, CDR2 FYNNEI. CDR3 DNA: TGTGCCAGCAGTGACGGGACAGGGCCTCAGTACTTC. It specifies CASSDGTGPQYF.

The chain uses TRBV29-1 and TRBJ1-5; D remains unclear. This CDR3 is built from 15 residues. CDR1 SQVTM and CDR2 ANQGSEA come from the germline V gene. With 5 bases removed from V and 0 bases from J, the gap between germline ends came to 14 bases. The CDR3 spells CSVSDPRDSNQPQHF. The DNA for the CDR3 is TGCAGCGTTTCGGATCCGCGGGATAGCAATCAGCCCCAGCATTTT.

The gene calls are TRBV10-2 and TRBJ1-2, with D possibly TRBD1 on 5 matching bases. CDR3 length equals 13 residues. The V end was cut by 6 bases, the J end by 3 bases, with 11 bases between. Germline CDR1 reads WSHSY; CDR2 reads SAAADI. The CDR3 protein is CASREGQDYGYTF. In DNA, the CDR3 is TGCGCCAGCAGAGAAGGACAAGACTATGGCTACACCTTC.

The gene calls are TRBV5-5 and TRBJ2-2, with 10 nucleotides matching TRBD1. J lost 6 bases, V lost 4 bases, and 6 bases had no gene match. The CDR3 is made up of 15 amino acids. In germline, CDR1 is SGHKS, CDR2 YYEKEE (reference sequence). The DNA of the CDR3 is TGTGCCAGCAGCGTAGGACAGGGGGTAGCCGGGGAGCTGTTTTTT. Protein: CASSVGQGVAGELFF.

The chain joins TRBV3-1 (or the pseudogene TRBV3-2) to TRBJ2-5; 8 nucleotides agree with TRBD2. The trim removed 5 bases at V and 1 base at J, leaving 9 bases unmatched. This CDR3 is 16 amino acids long. Germline assignment: CDR1 LGHDT and CDR2 YNNKEL (reference sequence). The CDR3 here is CASSTRLAGFQETQYF. The CDR3 nucleotides read TGTGCCAGCAGCACACGTCTAGCGGGCTTCCAAGAGACCCAGTACTTC.

The rearrangement links TRBV3-1 (or the pseudogene TRBV3-2) to TRBJ2-1; perhaps TRBD2 as D (6 bases). V was shortened by 1 base and J by 6 bases, with 22 bases between the two germline ends. Germline loops: CDR1 LGHDT, CDR2 YNNKEL (reference sequence). This CDR3 is built from 18 residues. The CDR3: CASSQVFTGGIESNEQFF. In nucleotides, the CDR3 is TGTGCCAGCAGCCAAGTTTTTACGGGCGGGATCGAGTCCAATGAGCAGTTCTTC.

The gene calls are TRBV13 and TRBJ1-2; possible D gene TRBD1, 6 bases. Per germline, CDR1 PRHDT and CDR2 FYEKMQ (reference sequence). This CDR3 has 15 amino acids. V gave up 6 bases and J gave up 2 bases, with 16 bases separating them. This chain's CDR3 is CASRKQGFANYGYTF. CDR3 sequence (DNA): TGTGCCAGCAGGAAACAGGGCTTCGCCAACTATGGCTACACCTTC.

The gene calls are TRBV9 and TRBJ1-3; D gene ambiguous. Germline CDR1 reads SGDLS; CDR2 reads YYNGEE. The CDR3 is 13 residues long. The ends were cut back, 3 bases at V and 4 bases at J, with 8 bases in the middle. The CDR3 region is CASSAERGNTIYF. The DNA for the CDR3 is TGTGCCAGCAGCGCCGAGCGGGGAAACACCATATATTTT.

The gene calls are TRBV4-3 and TRBJ2-3; D is perhaps TRBD2 (6 bases). This CDR3 comprises 16 residues. With 0 bases removed from V and 2 bases from J, the gap between germline ends came to 12 bases. Germline V lookup: CDR1 LGHNA, CDR2 YSLEER. The CDR3 protein is CASSQEFSGITDTQYF. In nucleotides, the CDR3 is TGCGCCAGCAGCCAAGAATTTAGCGGAATCACAGATACGCAGTATTTT.

The CDR3 nucleotides are TGTGCTAGTGGTTTCCCCCCCGGTGCCTACGAGCAGTACTTC. Amino acid sequence: CASGFPPGAYEQYF. V usage is TRBV12-5 and J usage is TRBJ2-7; D remains unclear. Germline CDR1 LGHNT, CDR2 FRNRAP. V was pared by 3 bases and J by 2 bases, with 11 bases between. The CDR3 runs 14 residues.

This chain uses TRBV5-1 with TRBJ2-4; D ambiguous. This CDR3 has 14 amino acids. In germline, CDR1 is SGHRS, CDR2 YFSETQ. Trimming stripped 4 bases from V and 1 base from J, with 9 bases between. This CDR3 reads CASSLGPAKNIQYF. In DNA, the CDR3 is TGCGCCAGCAGCCTCGGTCCGGCCAAAAACATTCAGTACTTC.

The chain links TRBV13 to TRBJ2-7; no reliable D call. Between the trimmed V and J ends, which lost 5 bases and 1 base, there was a span of 15 bases. Germline V gives CDR1 PRHDT, CDR2 FYEKMQ (reference sequence). CDR3 length: 15 amino acids. CDR3 sequence: CASSPTSIGSYEQYF. The CDR3 DNA reads as TGTGCCAGCAGCCCGACTTCGATAGGTTCCTACGAGCAGTACTTC.

This chain connects TRBV5-1 to TRBJ2-7, with 7 bases fitting TRBD1. Germline V lookup: CDR1 SGHRS, CDR2 YFSETQ. The CDR3 covers 16 residues. V shed 1 base, J shed 2 bases, and the junction held 9 bases outside the gene matches. The CDR3 DNA reads TGCGCCAGCAGCTTGACCGGGACAGTGGACCCCTACGAGCAGTACTTC. Its protein is CASSLTGTVDPYEQYF. The whole variable domain, remainder taken from reference TRBV5-1 and TRBJ2-7, is KAGVTQTPRYLIKTRGQQVTLSCSPISGHRSVSWYQQTPGQGLQFLFEYFSETQRNKGNFPGRFSGRQFSNSRSEMNVSTLELGDSALYLCASSLTGTVDPYEQYFGPGTRLTVT.

This clone was counted a few times. The rearrangement links TRBV6-1 to TRBJ1-2, with D possibly being TRBD1 (6 bases). The V gene's germline CDR1 is MNHNS and CDR2 SASEGT. The ends were cut back, 6 bases at V and 1 base at J, with 9 bases in the middle. The CDR3 is 13 residues long. The DNA of the CDR3 is TGTGCCAGCAGCACGGACAGTAACTATGGCTACACCTTC. It encodes CASSTDSNYGYTF.

This chain links TRBV27 with TRBJ1-1, with D unresolved. The CDR3 contains 13 residues. Germline CDR1 and CDR2: MNHEY and SMNVEV (reference sequence). V lost 7 bases and J lost 7, with 16 bases in between. CDR3 DNA: TGTGCCAGCATCCGCCCCTTTTACGGTGAAGCTTTCTTT. Translation gives CASIRPFYGEAFF.

The J gene is TRBJ1-1, the V gene TRBV10-3, with TRBD1 identical over 8 bases. With V trimmed by 2 bases and J by 1 base, 3 bases remained unmatched. The CDR3 is 15 residues long. The germline V gene encodes CDR1 ENHRY and CDR2 SYGVKD. CDR3 coding DNA: TGTGCCATCAGTGAGCTTGACAGGGGGAACACTGAAGCTTTCTTT. Its translation is CAISELDRGNTEAFF.

CDR3 protein: CAWSVGGSGNNEQFF. CDR3 sequence (DNA): TGTGCCTGGAGTGTAGGTGGGAGTGGTAACAATGAGCAGTTCTTC. The chain recombines TRBV30 with TRBJ2-1, with D perhaps matching TRBD2 (5 bases). V dropped 0 bases and J dropped 5 bases, with 14 bases sitting between them. CDR3 length: 15 residues. Looked up from germline, CDR1 is GTSNPN and CDR2 is SVGIG (reference sequence).

This chain joins TRBV15 and TRBJ1-3; TRBD1 agrees at 7 bases. Germline V CDR1 and CDR2: LNHNV, YYDKDF (reference sequence). Unmatched junction bases numbered 2, after V lost 3 bases and J lost 0 bases. This CDR3 is 15 amino acids long. CDR3 in amino acids: CATSSDRDSGNTIYF. The CDR3 coding sequence is TGTGCCACCAGCAGTGACAGGGACTCTGGAAACACCATATATTTT. The complete variable domain, with remaining parts taken from reference TRBV15 and TRBJ1-3, reads DAMVIQNPRYQVTQFGKPVTLSCSQTLNHNVMYWYQQKSSQAPKLLFHYYDKDFNNEADTPDNFQSRRPNTSFCFLDIRSPGLGDTAMYLCATSSDRDSGNTIYFGEGSWLTVV.

The chain links TRBV6-1 to TRBJ1-6, with a tentative D call TRBD1 (5 bases). CDR3 length: 16 residues. Trimming took 0 bases from V and 9 from J, leaving 15 bases between them. Germline V CDR1 and CDR2: MNHNS, SASEGT. The CDR3 region has the DNA TGTGCCAGCAGTGAAGCGCTGGGGGGTTTGATTTCACCCCTCCACTTT. Encoded protein: CASSEALGGLISPLHF.

This clone was observed a handful of times. This sequence joins TRBV5-4 and TRBJ1-1; tentative D call: TRBD1 (6 bases). This CDR3 spans 14 amino acids. V was pared by 4 bases and J by 3 bases, with 13 bases between. Germline V lookup: CDR1 SGHNT, CDR2 YYREEE (reference sequence). The CDR3, as DNA: TGTGCCAGCAGCGTAACAGGGAAGCACACTGAAGCTTTCTTT. Protein: CASSVTGKHTEAFF.

This clone was found once. CDR3 sequence (DNA): TGTGCCAGCAGTCTACAGGGAGCGAACACTGAAGCTTTCTTT. Protein product: CASSLQGANTEAFF. This chain connects TRBV6-5 to TRBJ1-1, with TRBD1 as a possible D gene (6 bases). Germline-derived CDR1 and CDR2 are MNHEY and SVGAGI. The length of the CDR3 is 14 residues. The germline V and J ends were trimmed by 5 bases and 1 base, with 11 bases remaining between them.

The V call is TRBV6-1, the J call TRBJ1-6, with D uncertain. Between the trimmed V and J ends, which lost 1 base and 10 bases, there was a span of 14 bases. Looked up from germline, CDR1 is MNHNS and CDR2 is SASEGT. The length of the CDR3 is 15 residues. CDR3 in DNA: TGTGCCAGCAGTGAAGGTAGTCAGCGGGTATCACCCCTCCACTTT. Protein sequence: CASSEGSQRVSPLHF.

The chain employs TRBV6-5 and TRBJ1-6; 10 nucleotides line up with TRBD1. Germline values: CDR1 MNHEY, CDR2 SVGAGI. The CDR3 totals 15 residues. With 5 bases clipped from V and 10 bases from J, the junction kept 8 bases outside the gene matches. The CDR3 protein is CASSIGTGALSPLHF. The CDR3 nucleotides are TGTGCCAGCAGTATTGGGACAGGGGCTTTGTCACCCCTCCACTTT.